Sequencing of this T cell receptor beta chain was carried out in a study of blood T cell repertoires in COVID-19. The overall study: The United States, Italy and Spain were the sources of the acute and convalescent COVID-19 samples. PBMCs, B-cell-depleted T cells, or T cells provided the cDNA or gDNA that made up the material.

Original methodology: Reference gene primers were amplified, and this amplification served to estimate nucleated cell counts. Assay used: immunoSEQ multiplex PCR; TCRdb lists only in-frame clones, some missing. D and trimming come from the DNA, and the V and J calls and clone size come from that table. Of some 20,000 clones in the sample, around 87% are singletons; the top ten hold approximately 11%. The CDR3 loop spans 16 amino acids. The sequence was collected from a human donor in a cohort sampled during active COVID-19. The chain joins TRBV21-1 to TRBJ2-5; the tabulated D call, TRBD2, remains unverified against the DNA. TRBV21-1 is designated a pseudogene. Input material: peripheral blood. The CDR3 DNA follows: TGTGCCAGCAGCAAAATGCTAGCGGCCTGCCAAGAGACCCAGTACTTC. Translated, it gives CASSKMLAACQETQYF.